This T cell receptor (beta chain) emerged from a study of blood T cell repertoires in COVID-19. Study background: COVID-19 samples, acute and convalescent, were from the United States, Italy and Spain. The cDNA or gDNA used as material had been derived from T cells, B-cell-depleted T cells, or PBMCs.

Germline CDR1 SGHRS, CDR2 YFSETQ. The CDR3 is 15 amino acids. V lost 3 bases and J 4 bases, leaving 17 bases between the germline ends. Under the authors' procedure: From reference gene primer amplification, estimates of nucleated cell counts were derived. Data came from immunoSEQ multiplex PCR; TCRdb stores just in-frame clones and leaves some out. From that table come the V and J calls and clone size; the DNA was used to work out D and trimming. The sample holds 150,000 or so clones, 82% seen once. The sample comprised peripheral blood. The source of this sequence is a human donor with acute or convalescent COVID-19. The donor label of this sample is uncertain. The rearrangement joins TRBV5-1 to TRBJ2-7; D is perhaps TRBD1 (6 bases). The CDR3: CASSSGQPRIYEQYF. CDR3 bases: TGCGCCAGCAGCTCCGGACAGCCGCGTATTTACGAGCAGTACTTC.